The 31 T cell receptor beta chains in this list originate from one sample, sequenced in a study of tumor-infiltrating lymphocytes in localized non-small cell lung cancer. Only in-frame clones appear in the TCRdb table, and some are missing; sequencing was by immunoSEQ multiplex PCR. The sample contains around 21,000 clones, more than 75% of which appear only once. Source material: lung tumor tissue. Receptor source: a human donor with non-small cell lung cancer.

The genes are TRBV30 and TRBJ2-1; D is ambiguous. Trimming removed 3 bases from V and 0 bases from J, with 3 bases in between. Germline CDR1 is GTSNPN and CDR2 is SVGIG (reference sequence). The CDR3 length is 12 residues. CDR3 in amino acids: CAWRHSYNEQFF. The CDR3, as DNA: TGTGCCTGGAGGCACTCCTACAATGAGCAGTTCTTC.

This chain links TRBV5-1 with TRBJ2-3; D is unclear. This CDR3 is 12 amino acids long. Germline CDR1 is SGHRS and CDR2 is YFSETQ. With 3 bases removed from V and 2 bases from J, the gap between germline ends came to 4 bases. The CDR3 DNA sequence: TGCGCCAGCAGCTACGACACAGATACGCAGTATTTT. Protein: CASSYDTDTQYF.

This clone has a single count. This rearrangement joins TRBV20-1 to TRBJ2-7, with D hard to call. The V and J ends lost 2 bases and 6 bases respectively, with 8 bases between them. Germline V gene data show CDR1 as DFQATT and CDR2 as SNEGSKA (reference sequence). CDR3 length: 11 amino acids. The CDR3 protein is CSARRWGEQYF. The CDR3 coding sequence is TGCAGTGCTAGACGCTGGGGCGAGCAGTACTTC.

This clone showed up just a few times. CDR3 residues: CASSEATGGFNEQFF. The CDR3 region has the DNA TGTGCCAGCAGTGAAGCTACGGGGGGGTTCAATGAGCAGTTCTTC. The rearrangement joins TRBV2 to TRBJ2-1; 8 bases fit TRBD2. The CDR3 runs 15 residues. Germline CDR1 reads SNHLY; CDR2 reads FYNNEI. The V segment lost 0 bases and the J segment 6 bases; nucleotides outside the gene matches: 4.

The J gene is TRBJ2-1, the V gene TRBV7-2; TRBD1 matches 9 bases. Unmatched junction bases numbered 7, after V lost 3 bases and J lost 10 bases. The CDR3 is made up of 14 amino acids. The germline V gene has CDR1 SGHTA and CDR2 FQGNSA. In DNA form, the CDR3 reads TGTGCCAGCAGCTTGGGGACAGGGCTCAGGGAGCAGTTCTTC. Its protein is CASSLGTGLREQFF.

This clone was seen a few times. V is TRBV30 and J is TRBJ2-3; no clear D. The V and J ends lost 1 base and 2 bases respectively, with 7 bases between them. The CDR3 runs 13 residues. The germline CDR1 and CDR2 sequences are GTSNPN and SVGIG (reference sequence). DNA for the CDR3: TGTGCCTGGAGTGCCGGGCTCACAGATACGCAGTATTTT. It codes for CAWSAGLTDTQYF.

The V call is TRBV6-1, the J call TRBJ2-1; TRBD1 matches at 7 bases. J gave up 6 bases and V 10 bases, and 6 bases lay outside the gene matches. Germline values: CDR1 MNHNS, CDR2 SASEGT. The CDR3 consists of 12 residues. The CDR3 reads CATDRAVNEQFF. CDR3 DNA sequence: TGTGCCACAGACAGGGCCGTCAATGAGCAGTTCTTC.

This clone was seen a handful of times. The gene calls are TRBV7-9 and TRBJ2-7, with 7 positions matching TRBD1. The CDR3 loop spans 14 amino acids. The J segment lost 0 bases and the V segment lost 5 bases, leaving 4 bases of the junction unmatched. Germline loops: CDR1 SEHNR, CDR2 FQNEAQ (reference sequence). For the CDR3, the DNA is TGTGCCAGCAGCCCGGACAGGAACTCCTACGAGCAGTACTTC. Amino acid sequence: CASSPDRNSYEQYF.

The genes are TRBV5-1 and TRBJ1-1; 9 bases map to TRBD1. The CDR3 contains 16 residues. CDR1 is SGHRS, CDR2 YFSETQ, per germline. Germline trimming cut 1 base from V and 1 base from J; bases unmatched to any gene: 5. The CDR3: CASSLHVTGGNTEAFF. The CDR3 DNA follows: TGCGCCAGCAGCTTGCACGTGACAGGGGGGAACACTGAAGCTTTCTTT.

The chain recombines TRBV6-1 with TRBJ1-5; D might be TRBD1 (5 bases). This CDR3 is built from 15 residues. V gave up 6 bases and J gave up 6 bases, with 18 bases separating them. CDR1 is MNHNS, CDR2 SASEGT, per germline. The CDR3 reads CASRGPGLTIQPQHF. CDR3 DNA sequence: TGTGCCAGCAGGGGCCCGGGACTTACAATTCAGCCCCAGCATTTT.

The V gene is TRBV18, the J gene TRBJ2-7, with 12 bases aligning to TRBD1. With V trimmed by 3 bases and J by 5 bases, 5 bases remained unmatched. CDR3 length: 15 amino acids. Germline V gives CDR1 KGHSH, CDR2 LQKENI. The CDR3: CASSPTGTGGHEQYF. DNA of the CDR3: TGTGCCAGCTCACCCACCGGGACAGGGGGCCACGAGCAGTACTTC.

J is TRBJ1-1 and V is TRBV7-2; 10 bases fit TRBD1. With 5 bases clipped from V and 6 bases from J, the junction kept 9 bases outside the gene matches. The CDR3 extends over 15 amino acids. The germline V gene encodes CDR1 SGHTA and CDR2 FQGNSA. CDR3 region: CASSHRQGAMAEAFF. The DNA for the CDR3 is TGTGCCAGCAGCCATCGACAGGGGGCAATGGCTGAAGCTTTCTTT.

The chain uses TRBV30 and TRBJ1-4; perhaps TRBD1 as D (5 bases). The CDR3 consists of 11 residues. Trimming removed 1 base from V and 10 bases from J, with 7 bases in between. CDR1 and CDR2 (germline): GTSNPN, SVGIG (reference sequence). CDR3 protein: CAWSAGGKLFF. CDR3 nucleotides: TGTGCCTGGAGTGCGGGGGGAAAACTGTTTTTT.

V usage is TRBV28 and J usage is TRBJ1-1; unclear D gene. This CDR3 comprises 13 residues. Trimming left V 5 bases short and J 3 bases short, with 10 bases between. In germline, CDR1 is MDHEN, CDR2 SYDVKM. CDR3 bases: TGTGCCAGCAGTATTTCCCGGCACACTGAAGCTTTCTTT. Encoded protein: CASSISRHTEAFF.

The chain carries TRBV4-3 and TRBJ1-2, with D perhaps TRBD1 (5 bases). Germline CDR1 reads LGHNA; CDR2 reads YSLEER. The CDR3 has 16 residues. V gave up 1 base and J gave up 4 bases, with 16 bases separating them. This chain's CDR3 is CASSQAAGKGVYGYTF. CDR3 sequence (DNA): TGCGCCAGCAGCCAAGCGGCGGGGAAAGGGGTCTATGGCTACACCTTC.

This sequence joins TRBV27 and TRBJ1-1, with D possibly TRBD1 on 6 matching bases. Germline CDR1 reads MNHEY; CDR2 reads SMNVEV (reference sequence). CDR3 size: 14 residues. Trimming stripped 3 bases from V and 0 bases from J, with 8 bases between. CDR3 loop: CASSFRGVNTEAFF. In DNA, the CDR3 is TGTGCCAGCAGTTTCAGGGGCGTGAACACTGAAGCTTTCTTT.

The chain links TRBV5-1 to TRBJ1-3; the D gene is possibly TRBD1 (6 bases). Deletions cut 4 bases from V and 5 bases from J, with 13 bases between. This CDR3 comprises 14 residues. Germline V lookup: CDR1 SGHRS, CDR2 YFSETQ. The DNA for the CDR3 is TGCGCCAGCAGCCCTGGGGGGCCGAGAAACACCATATATTTT. This translates into CASSPGGPRNTIYF.

V gene TRBV15 combines with J gene TRBJ2-3, with D unresolved. Germline values: CDR1 LNHNV, CDR2 YYDKDF (reference sequence). The CDR3 covers 13 residues. The germline V and J ends were trimmed by 1 base and 4 bases, with 6 bases remaining between them. The CDR3 DNA sequence: TGTGCCACCAGCAGAGGGCTAGCAGATACGCAGTATTTT. This translates into CATSRGLADTQYF.

This chain links TRBV29-1 with TRBJ2-3; 8 nucleotides align to TRBD2. The CDR3 has 15 amino acids. Germline loops: CDR1 SQVTM, CDR2 ANQGSEA. The J segment lost 4 bases and the V segment lost 8 bases, leaving 14 bases of the junction unmatched. The DNA for the CDR3 is TGCAGCTCACGGGGGGGCGGGAGAGGCGCAGATACGCAGTATTTT. Amino acids: CSSRGGGRGADTQYF.

CDR3 residues: CASSAGTSSEETQYF. The DNA of the CDR3 is TGCGCCAGCAGCGCCGGGACATCTTCAGAAGAGACCCAGTACTTC. The chain employs TRBV5-1 and TRBJ2-5; D possibly corresponds to TRBD1 (6 bases). The CDR3 sequence is 15 residues long. V was trimmed by 4 bases and J by 3 bases, leaving 16 bases between them. The V gene's germline CDR1 is SGHRS and CDR2 YFSETQ. Filled out from reference TRBV5-1 and TRBJ2-5, the complete variable domain reads KAGVTQTPRYLIKTRGQQVTLSCSPISGHRSVSWYQQTPGQGLQFLFEYFSETQRNKGNFPGRFSGRQFSNSRSEMNVSTLELGDSALYLCASSAGTSSEETQYFGPGTRLLVL.

The rearrangement joins TRBV19 to TRBJ2-4, with D possibly TRBD2 on 5 matching bases. Germline CDR1 reads LNHDA; CDR2 reads SQIVND (reference sequence). The CDR3 spans 15 residues. V was pared by 7 bases and J by 1 base, with 14 bases between. CDR3 coding DNA: TGTGCCAGTAAACGAAACACGGGGGCCAAAAACATTCAGTACTTC. Amino acids: CASKRNTGAKNIQYF.

CDR3 sequence reads: CASSLGTGQRSYTF. DNA of the CDR3: TGTGCCAGTAGTCTGGGGACAGGGCAGAGGAGCTACACCTTC. This sequence joins TRBV19 and TRBJ1-2, with 9 positions matching TRBD1. The V gene end was trimmed by 5 bases and the J gene end by 9 bases; junction bases not matched to a gene: 10. There are 14 residues in the CDR3. Germline V gene lookup returns CDR1 LNHDA and CDR2 SQIVND (reference sequence).

This rearrangement joins TRBV7-9 to TRBJ2-5, with 9 bases fitting TRBD1. Germline-derived CDR1 and CDR2 are SEHNR and FQNEAQ (reference sequence). This CDR3 region has 14 residues. The V gene end was trimmed by 5 bases and the J gene end by 5 bases; junction bases not matched to a gene: 6. CDR3 sequence reads: CASSTRTGEETQYF. CDR3 nucleotide sequence: TGTGCCAGCAGCACTAGGACAGGGGAGGAGACCCAGTACTTC.

The J gene is TRBJ1-2, the V gene TRBV5-4, with D possibly being TRBD1 (6 bases). The V gene lost 5 bases and the J gene lost 7 bases, with 18 bases spanning the gap. CDR1 SGHNT and CDR2 YYREEE come from the germline V gene (reference sequence). The CDR3 sequence is 14 residues long. Here the CDR3 DNA reads TGTGCCAGCAGTCATGACAGGCCTAAGGGTGGCTACACCTTC. Translating it yields CASSHDRPKGGYTF.

The chain couples TRBV27 to TRBJ2-7; D perhaps matches TRBD2 (6 bases). V lost 1 base and J 6 bases, leaving 10 bases between the germline ends. The germline V gene has CDR1 MNHEY and CDR2 SMNVEV (reference sequence). This CDR3 is 13 amino acids long. The CDR3 sequence: CASSLWRDGEQYF. The CDR3 DNA reads as TGTGCCAGCAGTTTATGGCGGGACGGCGAGCAGTACTTC.

The count of this clone is one. The chain links TRBV7-8 to TRBJ2-1; D gene unclear. The CDR3 runs to 16 residues. Germline V CDR1 and CDR2: SGHVS, FQNEAQ. The V end was cut by 5 bases, the J end by 0 bases, with 14 bases between. Here the CDR3 reads CASSPVSASSYNEQFF. In DNA form, the CDR3 reads TGTGCCAGCAGCCCCGTAAGCGCTAGCTCCTACAATGAGCAGTTCTTC.

The rearrangement joins TRBV11-2 to TRBJ2-7, with 7 bases identical to TRBD1. V dropped 1 base and J dropped 3; count of bases not matched to a gene: 3. Germline CDR1 and CDR2: SGHAT and FQNNGV. The CDR3 runs 14 residues. DNA for the CDR3: TGTGCCAGCAGCTTAGTTCCAGGGGGCTACGAGCAGTACTTC. It yields the protein CASSLVPGGYEQYF.

This clone turned up a few times. The rearrangement links TRBV4-1 to TRBJ2-6; the D call may be TRBD1 or TRBD2 (5 bases each). The CDR3 is 19 amino acids. V lost 1 base, J lost 2 bases, and 18 bases lay in between. Germline CDR1 and CDR2: MGHRA and YSYEKL. DNA for the CDR3: TGCGCCAGCAGCCAAGCAGAAGGGGAGCTAGGTGCTGGGGCCAACGTCCTGACTTTC. Encoded protein: CASSQAEGELGAGANVLTF.

V and J are TRBV11-2 and TRBJ1-1; possible D gene TRBD1, 5 bases. Germline V gene data show CDR1 as SGHAT and CDR2 as FQNNGV. Trimming removed 1 base at V and 8 bases at J, with 8 bases between. The CDR3 is made up of 12 amino acids. The CDR3 DNA is TGTGCCAGCAGCTTAGGGACATCCGAAGCTTTCTTT. Residues: CASSLGTSEAFF.

The gene calls are TRBV4-3 and TRBJ2-1, with no clear D. With 0 bases removed from V and 2 bases from J, the gap between germline ends came to 8 bases. There are 15 residues in the CDR3. CDR1 is LGHNA, CDR2 YSLEER, per germline. CDR3 bases: TGCGCCAGCAGCCAAGAATTGAGCGCCTACAATGAGCAGTTCTTC. Protein: CASSQELSAYNEQFF.

The rearrangement uses TRBV7-9 and TRBJ2-6, with D tentatively TRBD2 (5 bases). This CDR3 has 17 residues. Germline V lookup: CDR1 SEHNR, CDR2 FQNEAQ (reference sequence). Trimming pared 5 bases from V and 1 base from J, leaving 15 bases between. CDR3 sequence (DNA): TGTGCCAGCAGCCCTAACGCGGGTACATCTGGGGCCAACGTCCTGACTTTC. This sequence encodes CASSPNAGTSGANVLTF.